Following are 23 T cell receptor beta chains from one sample sequenced in a study of cytomegalovirus exposure and HLA in healthy donors. The PCR ran on 60 Vbeta and 13 Jbeta primers. Libraries were prepared by immunoSEQ multiplex PCR; TCRdb keeps only in-frame clonotypes and omits some of them. The ten most abundant clones cover 1.7% of a sample with tens of thousands of clones. The sequenced sample was PBMCs. Every receptor here comes from a woman in her twenties or thirties in good health and CMV-seronegative.

This CDR3 reads CASSVRTGANYGYTF. In DNA, the CDR3 is TGTGCCAGCAGCGTACGGACAGGGGCCAACTATGGCTACACCTTC. The V and J genes are TRBV5-4 and TRBJ1-2, with 9 bases lining up with TRBD1. The CDR3 spans 15 residues. V lost 4 bases, J lost 2 bases, and 6 bases stayed unmatched. CDR1 and CDR2 (germline): SGHNT, YYREEE (reference sequence).

DNA for the CDR3: TGTGCCAGCAGTGGTTCCGGGATCCTCTACGAGCAGTACTTC. Protein sequence: CASSGSGILYEQYF. The rearrangement uses TRBV27 and TRBJ2-7; TRBD2 is a possible D gene (5 bases). The ends were cut back, 5 bases at V and 3 bases at J, with 14 bases in the middle. CDR3 length: 14 residues. Germline V gene sequence: CDR1 MNHEY, CDR2 SMNVEV (reference sequence).

V is TRBV18 and J is TRBJ1-2, with D unclear. The length of the CDR3 is 17 residues. Per germline, CDR1 KGHSH and CDR2 LQKENI. Trimming removed 3 bases from V and 5 bases from J, with 22 bases in between. The DNA for the CDR3 is TGTGCCAGCTCACCCTACGTGGAGGGAGCTAATCCATATGGCTACACCTTC. It is translated as CASSPYVEGANPYGYTF. The whole variable domain, remainder taken from reference TRBV18 and TRBJ1-2, is NAGVMQNPRHLVRRRGQEARLRCSPMKGHSHVYWYRQLPEEGLKFMVYLQKENIIDESGMPKERFSAEFPKEGPSILRIQQVVRGDSAAYFCASSPYVEGANPYGYTFGSGTRLTVV.

V gene TRBV6-1 combines with J gene TRBJ2-7; 11 nucleotides match TRBD2. Germline lookup yields CDR1 MNHNS and CDR2 SASEGT. Losses at the gene ends were 5 bases for V and 3 bases for J; bases not matched to a gene: 6. The CDR3 covers 15 residues. The CDR3 DNA reads as TGTGCCAGCAGTATGAGCCTAGCGGGAGGCTACGAGCAGTACTTC. Encoded protein: CASSMSLAGGYEQYF.

The chain couples TRBV18 to TRBJ2-2; 9 nucleotides align to TRBD2. V dropped 8 bases and J dropped 3; count of bases not matched to a gene: 7. CDR1 and CDR2 from the germline V gene are KGHSH and LQKENI. The CDR3 has 15 residues. Here the CDR3 DNA reads TGTGCCAGCCCAACTAGCGGGTCGGACACCGGGGAGCTGTTTTTT. Translating gives CASPTSGSDTGELFF.

This rearrangement joins TRBV27 to TRBJ2-7, with 7 bases aligning to TRBD2. CDR1 MNHEY and CDR2 SMNVEV come from the germline V gene (reference sequence). V trimming: 5 bases; J trimming: 2 bases; junction bases outside the gene matches: 9. The length of the CDR3 is 15 residues. The chain's CDR3 is CASSPWEGRTYEQYF. CDR3 nucleotides: TGTGCCAGCAGTCCCTGGGAGGGCCGTACCTACGAGCAGTACTTC.

This rearrangement joins TRBV9 to TRBJ1-5; TRBD1 matches at 7 bases. This CDR3 has 15 amino acids. Germline CDR1 reads SGDLS; CDR2 reads YYNGEE. Trimming removed 4 bases from V and 5 bases from J; junction bases left unmatched: 9. The CDR3 loop is CASSFTGVFHQPQHF. As DNA, the CDR3 is TGTGCCAGCAGCTTCACAGGGGTTTTCCATCAGCCCCAGCATTTT.

This chain's CDR3 is CASSGRLAGSTDTQYF. CDR3 nucleotides: TGTGCCAGCAGCGGCCGACTAGCGGGTAGCACAGATACGCAGTATTTT. The rearrangement links TRBV9 to TRBJ2-3; 10 bases are shared with TRBD2. CDR3 size: 16 residues. The J segment lost 0 bases and the V segment lost 3 bases, leaving 4 bases of the junction unmatched. CDR1 and CDR2 from the germline V gene are SGDLS and YYNGEE. The full variable domain, its missing parts supplied by reference TRBV9 and TRBJ2-3, is DSGVTQTPKHLITATGQRVTLRCSPRSGDLSVYWYQQSLDQGLQFLIQYYNGEERAKGNILERFSAQQFPDLHSELNLSSLELGDSALYFCASSGRLAGSTDTQYFGPGTRLTVL.

The V call is TRBV7-8, the J call TRBJ2-5; D might be TRBD2 (6 bases). This CDR3 is built from 15 residues. CDR1 is SGHVS and CDR2 is FQNEAQ in the germline V gene. Trimming stripped 1 base from V and 0 bases from J, with 9 bases between. CDR3 coding DNA: TGTGCCAGCAGCTTAGGAAGCGGGTACCAAGAGACCCAGTACTTC. As protein: CASSLGSGYQETQYF.

The chain recombines TRBV19 with TRBJ2-1, with TRBD2 as a possible D gene (5 bases). Germline loops: CDR1 LNHDA, CDR2 SQIVND (reference sequence). V lost 1 base and J 9 bases, leaving 16 bases between the germline ends. The CDR3 has 15 amino acids. As DNA, the CDR3 is TGTGCCAGTAGTATAGGGGTATCAGGACGGGGTGAGCAGTTCTTC. This encodes CASSIGVSGRGEQFF.

The V and J genes are TRBV19 and TRBJ2-7; 9 nucleotides align to TRBD2. In germline, CDR1 is LNHDA, CDR2 SQIVND (reference sequence). CDR3 length: 15 residues. The junction had 5 bases not matched to a gene; V was cut back by 1 base and J by 4 bases. The CDR3 bases are TGTGCCAGTAGTATAGGGGGTAGCGGGAGTTACGAGCAGTACTTC. This codes for CASSIGGSGSYEQYF.

This sequence joins TRBV2 and TRBJ2-1; D remains ambiguous. The CDR3 sequence is 13 residues long. Germline CDR1 SNHLY, CDR2 FYNNEI. The V and J ends lost 5 bases and 10 bases respectively, with 15 bases between them. The chain's CDR3 is CASSYSPRIEQFF. The DNA for the CDR3 is TGTGCCAGCAGTTATAGCCCCCGGATCGAGCAGTTCTTC.

The chain uses TRBV28 and TRBJ2-7; 7 bases are shared with TRBD1. This CDR3 contains 14 residues. Germline values: CDR1 MDHEN, CDR2 SYDVKM. V was clipped by 2 bases and J by 5 bases; unmatched bases: 6. The CDR3 spells CASSLIGTAHEQYF. DNA of the CDR3: TGTGCCAGCAGTTTAATCGGGACAGCCCACGAGCAGTACTTC. The variable domain in full, completed from reference TRBV28 and TRBJ2-7, reads DVKVTQSSRYLVKRTGEKVFLECVQDMDHENMFWYRQDPGLGLRLIYFSYDVKMKEKGDIPEGYSVSREKKERFSLILESASTNQTSMYLCASSLIGTAHEQYFGPGTRLTVT.

V is TRBV29-1 and J is TRBJ1-1; D is uncertain. V gave up 4 bases and J gave up 2 bases, with 8 bases separating them. Germline-derived CDR1 and CDR2 are SQVTM and ANQGSEA. CDR3 length equals 12 residues. The CDR3 DNA sequence: TGCAGCGTTGTAGGAGGTAACACTGAAGCTTTCTTT. This encodes CSVVGGNTEAFF.

V is TRBV18 and J is TRBJ2-5; 10 bases align to TRBD2. Germline V gene lookup returns CDR1 KGHSH and CDR2 LQKENI. The CDR3 is made up of 14 amino acids. J gave up 5 bases and V 4 bases, and 4 bases lay outside the gene matches. The CDR3 DNA sequence: TGTGCCAGCTCACGGCTAGCGGGGGAGGAGACCCAGTACTTC. Its translation is CASSRLAGEETQYF.

V is TRBV19 and J is TRBJ2-1; 15 bases map to TRBD2. The CDR3 totals 14 residues. Germline V gene data show CDR1 as LNHDA and CDR2 as SQIVND (reference sequence). Trimming removed 7 bases from V and 15 bases from J; junction bases left unmatched: 10. CDR3 coding DNA: TGTGCCAGTACTGGACTAGCGGGGGGGCAGTATCTGTTCTTC. Residues: CASTGLAGGQYLFF.

This rearrangement joins TRBV9 to TRBJ2-2; a possible D gene is TRBD2 (5 bases). The CDR3 contains 13 residues. Trimming pared 2 bases from V and 5 bases from J, leaving 7 bases between. The germline V gene has CDR1 SGDLS and CDR2 YYNGEE. The CDR3 DNA is TGTGCCAGCAGCGTGAGGACTACCGGGGAGCTGTTTTTT. It yields the protein CASSVRTTGELFF. Looking up the rest from reference TRBV9 and TRBJ2-2 gives the full variable domain: DSGVTQTPKHLITATGQRVTLRCSPRSGDLSVYWYQQSLDQGLQFLIQYYNGEERAKGNILERFSAQQFPDLHSELNLSSLELGDSALYFCASSVRTTGELFFGEGSRLTVL.

The J gene is TRBJ2-7, the V gene TRBV15, with 7 positions matching TRBD2. The V gene's germline CDR1 is LNHNV and CDR2 YYDKDF (reference sequence). J gave up 5 bases and V 0 bases, and 10 bases lay outside the gene matches. The CDR3 spans 16 residues. The CDR3 nucleotides read TGTGCCACCAGCAGAGATCGGGGCAGCGGGACCGACGAGCAGTACTTC. Its protein product is CATSRDRGSGTDEQYF. Full variable domain (missing parts from reference TRBV15 and TRBJ2-7): DAMVIQNPRYQVTQFGKPVTLSCSQTLNHNVMYWYQQKSSQAPKLLFHYYDKDFNNEADTPDNFQSRRPNTSFCFLDIRSPGLGDTAMYLCATSRDRGSGTDEQYFGPGTRLTVT.

V usage is TRBV19 and J usage is TRBJ2-2, with TRBD2 matching over 9 bases. V was clipped by 3 bases and J by 0 bases; unmatched bases: 14. This CDR3 is built from 20 residues. From germline, CDR1 is LNHDA and CDR2 SQIVND (reference sequence). DNA for the CDR3: TGTGCCAGTAGTATCTCCAATTGGCGGCTAGCGGGACCGAACACCGGGGAGCTGTTTTTT. This codes for CASSISNWRLAGPNTGELFF.

DNA for the CDR3: TGTGCCAGCAGCCGACAGGCGGCGGATACGCAGTATTTT. Encoded protein: CASSRQAADTQYF. The V gene is TRBV7-2, the J gene TRBJ2-3; possible D gene TRBD1, 6 bases. The CDR3 has 13 amino acids. V was pared by 5 bases and J by 6 bases, with 12 bases between. Germline V gene data show CDR1 as SGHTA and CDR2 as FQGNSA.

The CDR3 nucleotides are TGTGCCAGCTCGGTTAGCATTACTAATGAAAAACTGTTTTTT. It is translated as CASSVSITNEKLFF. V gene TRBV27 combines with J gene TRBJ1-4; D is uncertain. The CDR3 has 14 residues. The germline V gene has CDR1 MNHEY and CDR2 SMNVEV (reference sequence). The V and J ends lost 8 bases and 2 bases respectively, with 12 bases between them.

The J gene is TRBJ2-7, the V gene TRBV5-4; 9 positions agree with TRBD1. V was pared by 6 bases and J by 1 base, with 11 bases of the junction left unmatched. This CDR3 has 16 amino acids. The germline CDR1 and CDR2 sequences are SGHNT and YYREEE (reference sequence). This chain's CDR3 is CASMGNPGQGSYEQYF. CDR3 in DNA: TGTGCCAGCATGGGGAATCCGGGACAGGGTTCCTACGAGCAGTACTTC.

V and J are TRBV4-1 and TRBJ2-1; TRBD2 aligns across 14 bases. Germline V gene lookup returns CDR1 MGHRA and CDR2 YSYEKL. This CDR3 contains 18 residues. J was trimmed by 6 bases and V by 4 bases; bases with no gene match: 11. CDR3 DNA: TGCGCCAGCAGCCGACTCCGACTAGCGGGAGGGAGTGGCAATGAGCAGTTCTTC. It encodes CASSRLRLAGGSGNEQFF.